Listed here are 18 T cell receptor beta chains from one sample, sequenced in a study of beta chain features in type 1 diabetes. The antigens these receptors bind are not known. Isolated RNA was reverse transcribed in full, so expressed TCRB transcripts were sequenced. Profiled with immunoSEQ multiplex PCR; TCRdb holds only in-frame clones, not every one. Among 300,000 to 400,000 clones listed, approximately 9.9% were seen once. Overall study results and limits: In every one of the four CD4+ subsets, TCRB CDR3s were moderately but significantly shorter in Type 1 diabetes patients.

The sequenced material came from central memory CD4+ T cells from blood. The receptors shown here come from a man aged 30-40 years with type 1 diabetes.

The CDR3 sequence: CASRSGSTEAFF. DNA for the CDR3: TGTGCCAGCAGGTCAGGGTCCACTGAAGCTTTCTTT. This chain connects TRBV28 to TRBJ1-1, with a possible D match to TRBD1 (5 bases). The germline V gene has CDR1 MDHEN and CDR2 SYDVKM. V was cut by 6 bases and J by 4 bases, with 9 bases left in between. The CDR3 has 12 amino acids.

This clone has only a few counts. The identical CDR3 is also encoded by other nucleotide sequences in the sample. V and J are TRBV4-3 and TRBJ2-7, with 12 bases matching TRBD2. With 3 bases clipped from V and 2 bases from J, the junction kept 5 bases outside the gene matches. This CDR3 comprises 16 residues. Germline CDR1 reads LGHNA; CDR2 reads YSLEER. CDR3 DNA sequence: TGCGCCAGCAGCCAGGCTACTAGCGGGGGGACCTACGAGCAGTACTTC. Translating it yields CASSQATSGGTYEQYF.

The chain has TRBV7-2 and TRBJ2-7, with a tentative D call TRBD1 (6 bases). Germline V lookup: CDR1 SGHTA, CDR2 FQGNSA. The CDR3 has 12 amino acids. V was shortened by 5 bases and J by 2 bases, with 7 bases between the two germline ends. CDR3 in amino acids: CASSRDTYEQYF. DNA of the CDR3: TGTGCCAGCAGCCGGGACACCTACGAGCAGTACTTC.

As concerns this clone: Distinct nucleotide sequences in the sample also encode this CDR3. The chain couples TRBV20-1 to TRBJ1-2; D gene ambiguous. The CDR3 sequence is 10 residues long. V lost 7 bases and J 4 bases, leaving 7 bases between the germline ends. The germline gives CDR1 DFQATT, CDR2 SNEGSKA (reference sequence). Written as DNA, the CDR3 is TGCAGTGGGGGAAGCTATGGCTACACCTTC. Its translation: CSGGSYGYTF.

This chain uses TRBV2 with TRBJ1-2; D remains unclear. In germline, CDR1 is SNHLY, CDR2 FYNNEI. Trimming pared 5 bases from V and 8 bases from J, leaving 15 bases between. The CDR3 length is 13 residues. CDR3 in amino acids: CASSSGLLRGYTF. The DNA of the CDR3 is TGTGCCAGCAGTTCGGGCCTCCTCCGAGGCTACACCTTC.

The chain carries TRBV6-5 and TRBJ1-2, with 8 bases matching TRBD1. This CDR3 is 15 amino acids long. J gave up 3 bases and V 4 bases, and 7 bases lay outside the gene matches. From germline, CDR1 is MNHEY and CDR2 SVGAGI. CDR3 bases: TGTGCCAGCAGTTTGACAGGGGTTGTTGACTATGGCTACACCTTC. Its translation: CASSLTGVVDYGYTF.

This clone was detected many times. The chain employs TRBV12-5 and TRBJ2-1, with TRBD2 matching over 7 bases. Germline loops: CDR1 LGHNT, CDR2 FRNRAP. V shed 7 bases, J shed 5 bases, and the junction held 11 bases outside the gene matches. The CDR3 runs to 15 residues. CDR3 loop: CASALWREKNNEQFF. For the CDR3, the DNA is TGTGCTAGTGCCTTGTGGCGGGAGAAGAACAATGAGCAGTTCTTC.

This chain's CDR3 is CASGVSDYGYTF. The CDR3 region has the DNA TGCGCCAGCGGGGTTTCGGACTATGGCTACACCTTC. J is TRBJ1-2 and V is TRBV5-1; D is undetermined. There are 12 residues in the CDR3. V was cut by 7 bases and J by 3 bases, with 10 bases left in between. CDR1 is SGHRS and CDR2 is YFSETQ in the germline V gene.

A few counts support this clone. This chain links TRBV13 with TRBJ2-2; 9 nucleotides agree with TRBD1. Germline CDR1 is PRHDT and CDR2 is FYEKMQ (reference sequence). The V and J ends lost 4 bases and 0 bases, in that order; junction bases with no gene match: 3. The CDR3 consists of 16 residues. DNA for the CDR3: TGTGCCAGCAGCTCCCGGGACAGGGCGAACACCGGGGAGCTGTTTTTT. Its protein is CASSSRDRANTGELFF.

The V gene is TRBV11-2, the J gene TRBJ1-2; D gene uncertain. Germline V gene data show CDR1 as SGHAT and CDR2 as FQNNGV. Trimming left V 1 base short and J 2 bases short, with 11 bases between. The CDR3 is made up of 15 amino acids. CDR3 coding DNA: TGTGCCAGCAGCTTAGGGGTTGGCCAGAACTATGGCTACACCTTC. Protein: CASSLGVGQNYGYTF.

This rearrangement joins TRBV6-4 to TRBJ2-3; possibly TRBD1 or TRBD2 for D (5 bases each). Trimming stripped 6 bases from V and 10 bases from J, with 17 bases between. CDR3 length: 13 amino acids. CDR1 is MRHNA, CDR2 SNTAGT, per germline. CDR3 in amino acids: CASSPTRGASQYF. CDR3 sequence (DNA): TGTGCCAGCAGCCCCACCAGAGGGGCCTCGCAGTATTTT.

V gene TRBV5-1 combines with J gene TRBJ1-4, with D perhaps TRBD1 (6 bases). Germline lookup yields CDR1 SGHRS and CDR2 YFSETQ. Trimming left V 7 bases short and J 8 bases short, with 21 bases between. The length of the CDR3 is 15 residues. CDR3 DNA: TGCGCCAGCCGCCGGGAGGGGGACCCCGGGGAAAAACTGTTTTTT. It is translated as CASRREGDPGEKLFF.

This clone was counted many times. The CDR3 coding sequence is TGTGCCAGCTCACCTTCGGGACAGGGCCGAAAGACCCAGTACTTC. Residues: CASSPSGQGRKTQYF. The chain is built from TRBV18 and TRBJ2-5; 9 positions agree with TRBD1. CDR1 KGHSH and CDR2 LQKENI come from the germline V gene. Unmatched junction bases numbered 8, after V lost 3 bases and J lost 6 bases. CDR3 length: 15 residues.

V and J are TRBV9 and TRBJ1-2; maybe TRBD1 (6 bases). CDR1 and CDR2 (germline): SGDLS, YYNGEE. There are 19 residues in the CDR3. Deletions cut 0 bases from V and 2 bases from J, with 23 bases between. This CDR3 reads CASSVATTGAGGANYGYTF. The DNA of the CDR3 is TGTGCCAGCAGCGTAGCTACGACGGGGGCCGGTGGGGCCAACTATGGCTACACCTTC.

The chain couples TRBV7-7 to TRBJ2-1, with 7 positions matching TRBD1. The CDR3 totals 14 residues. The ends lost 1 base at V and 6 bases at J; junction bases unmatched: 3. Germline loops: CDR1 SSHAT, CDR2 FNYEAQ (reference sequence). CDR3 residues: CASSLGGGFNEQFF. In nucleotides, the CDR3 is TGTGCCAGCAGCTTAGGAGGGGGCTTCAATGAGCAGTTCTTC. The whole variable domain, remainder taken from reference TRBV7-7 and TRBJ2-1, is GAGVSQSPRYKVTKRGQDVTLRCDPISSHATLYWYQQALGQGPEFLTYFNYEAQPDKSGLPSDRFSAERPEGSISTLTIQRTEQRDSAMYRCASSLGGGFNEQFFGPGTRLTVL.

The rearrangement uses TRBV7-2 and TRBJ2-1; 8 nucleotides line up with TRBD1. Trimming cost V 7 bases and J 5 bases; bases outside gene matches: 7. This CDR3 region has 14 residues. Germline-derived CDR1 and CDR2 are SGHTA and FQGNSA. DNA of the CDR3: TGTGCCAGCAAAAAGGGACAGGAAAACAATGAGCAGTTCTTC. Its translation is CASKKGQENNEQFF.

This chain uses TRBV11-3 with TRBJ2-5, with unresolved D. Germline CDR1 and CDR2: SGHNT and YENEEA. There are 13 residues in the CDR3. Trimming took 6 bases from V and 2 from J, leaving 10 bases between them. For the CDR3, the DNA is TGTGCCAGCAGTATTGGTTATCAAGAGACCCAGTACTTC. Encoded protein: CASSIGYQETQYF.

This clone was counted many times. The chain couples TRBV4-3 to TRBJ1-2; no clear D. Deletions cut 0 bases from V and 5 bases from J, with 16 bases between. The CDR3 covers 16 residues. The germline V gene has CDR1 LGHNA and CDR2 YSLEER. The CDR3 protein is CASSQDLYSGNYGYTF. CDR3 nucleotide sequence: TGCGCCAGCAGCCAAGATTTATACTCCGGGAATTATGGCTACACCTTC.